The 29 T cell receptor delta chains below come from one sample, sequenced in a study of gamma-delta chains in newborns, infants, children. TCRdb fed the reads to CATT. The sample lists a few thousand delta-chain clones, 3.5% to 5% occurring once. Input material: blood. These receptors originate from a child who was a newborn, infant or young child, either healthy, febrile or measles-vaccinated (not recorded which).

Of note for this clone: A much larger clone sits a single nucleotide away, making a read error possible. This chain uses TRDV2 with TRDJ3; TRDD3 matches at 12 bases. The CDR3 consists of 20 residues. Per germline, CDR1 GEAIGNYY and CDR2 EKD. DNA for the CDR3: TGTGCCTGTGACACCGTACTGGGGGATACTAGCTCCCGGGACACCCGACAGATGTTTTTC. This gives the protein CACDTVLGDTSSRDTRQMFF.

Worth noting for this clone: A far bigger clonotype differs at one base, so this is likely a read error. The sample carries other DNA sequences with the same CDR3. The genes are TRDV2 and TRDJ2, with D perhaps matching TRDD3 (5 bases). The V gene's germline CDR1 is GEAIGNYY and CDR2 EKD. The CDR3 totals 13 residues. V was pared by 1 base and J by 4 bases, with 6 bases between. CDR3 DNA: TGTGCCTGTGACACTTGGGGGACAGCACAACTCTTCTTT. Translated, it gives CACDTWGTAQLFF.

In its sample, this clone is medium-sized. V gene TRDV2 combines with J gene TRDJ3; 8 bases align to TRDD3. The CDR3 has 21 amino acids. With 1 base clipped from V and 0 bases from J, the junction kept 13 bases outside the gene matches. Looked up from germline, CDR1 is GEAIGNYY and CDR2 is EKD. Here the CDR3 DNA reads TGTGCCTGTGACACGGTTCTGCCGGGGATACCGAGCTCCTGGGACACCCGACAGATGTTTTTC. Protein sequence: CACDTVLPGIPSSWDTRQMFF.

Concerning this clone itself: The protein in TCRdb stems from a much larger clone and differs at residue 4 from this DNA's translation, likely a read error; here the protein is translated from the DNA. The chain joins TRDV2 to TRDJ2; 7 bases are shared with TRDD3. Germline CDR1 GEAIGNYY, CDR2 EKD. CDR3 length: 15 amino acids. The CDR3 region is CACGTLGGTTAQLFF. CDR3 coding DNA: TGTGCCTGTGGCACCCTTGGGGGAACTACAGCACAACTCTTCTTT.

In the case of this clone: A read error likely explains why the TCRdb protein, taken from a much larger clone, differs from this DNA's translation at residue 14; the protein shown is translated from the DNA. V gene TRDV2 combines with J gene TRDJ2; 10 bases agree with TRDD3. Germline V gene data show CDR1 as GEAIGNYY and CDR2 as EKD. CDR3 length: 18 amino acids. Here the CDR3 DNA reads TGTGCCTGTGACACGCTTGGGGGATACACCTCTTTGACATCACAACTCTTCTTT. Protein: CACDTLGGYTSLTSQLFF.

Notes on this clone: This likely reflects a read error, since a far larger clone is one base away. Other DNA sequences in the sample encode the same CDR3. V is TRDV2 and J is TRDJ3, with 7 positions matching TRDD3. Germline CDR1 reads GEAIGNYY; CDR2 reads EKD. The CDR3 totals 18 residues. J lost 0 bases, V lost 0 bases, and 4 bases had no gene match. For the CDR3, the DNA is TGTGCCTGTGACACCGCTGGGGGCTACTCCTGGGACACCCGACAGATGTTTTTC. This sequence encodes CACDTAGGYSWDTRQMFF.

About this clone: This may be a read error, as it is one base from a much larger clone. Other DNA sequences in this sample translate to the same CDR3. The rearrangement joins TRDV1 to TRDJ1; the D gene could be TRDD2 or TRDD3 (7 bases each). The CDR3 is 21 residues long. Deletions cut 3 bases from V and 5 bases from J, with 34 bases between. Germline V gene sequence: CDR1 TSWWSYY, CDR2 QGS. The CDR3 DNA reads TGTGCTCTTGGGGAGGGTTTTGTATGGCCTTCCTTAGATCAACTGGGGGATAAACTCATCTTT. This sequence encodes CALGEGFVWPSLDQLGDKLIF.

In this sample, this clone is medium-sized. The chain is built from TRDV2 and TRDJ3; 11 bases align to TRDD3. Germline V gives CDR1 GEAIGNYY, CDR2 EKD. This CDR3 region has 21 residues. V dropped 3 bases and J dropped 0; count of bases not matched to a gene: 12. The CDR3 protein is CACDSLRGTGGYSWDTRQMFF. CDR3 DNA sequence: TGTGCCTGTGACTCCCTCCGAGGGACTGGGGGATACTCCTGGGACACCCGACAGATGTTTTTC.

About this clone itself: This is likely an artifact of a read error, given a far larger clone one base away. The identical CDR3 is also encoded by other nucleotide sequences in the sample. The rearrangement links TRDV2 to TRDJ3, with TRDD3 matching over 10 bases. This CDR3 region has 18 residues. V was pared by 1 base and J by 0 bases, with 2 bases of the junction left unmatched. Germline CDR1 is GEAIGNYY and CDR2 is EKD. In DNA form, the CDR3 reads TGTGCCTGTGACACAGCTGGGGGATACTCCTGGGACACCCGACAGATGTTTTTC. It encodes CACDTAGGYSWDTRQMFF.

This clone was picked up a small number of times. The protein recorded in TCRdb matches a much larger clone and deviates from this DNA's translation at residue 3, suggesting a read error; the protein here is obtained by translating the DNA. The gene calls are TRDV2 and TRDJ3, with 8 bases lining up with TRDD3. The CDR3 has 18 amino acids. Germline CDR1 is GEAIGNYY and CDR2 is EKD. CDR3 nucleotides: TGTGCCTGGGACAATACTGGGGGCCGCTCCTGGGACACCCGACAGATGTTTTTC. It translates to CAWDNTGGRSWDTRQMFF.

Concerning this clone: Being one base from a much bigger clone, this may be a read error. CDR3 coding DNA: TGTGCCTGTGACAGTACTGGGGGATACTGGCCGTCCTGGGACACCCGACAGACGTTTTTC. Protein sequence: CACDSTGGYWPSWDTRQTFF. V and J are TRDV2 and TRDJ3, with TRDD3 matching over 12 bases. The germline gives CDR1 GEAIGNYY, CDR2 EKD. The CDR3 extends over 20 amino acids.

This clone is termed medium-sized (0.01 to 0.1%). Other DNA sequences from this sample encode an identical CDR3 as well. The V and J genes are TRDV2 and TRDJ3; TRDD3 agrees at 12 bases. The CDR3 has 20 residues. Germline trimming cut 0 bases from V and 0 bases from J; bases unmatched to any gene: 5. Germline V gives CDR1 GEAIGNYY, CDR2 EKD. The CDR3 coding sequence is TGTGCCTGTGACACCCTTACTGGGGGATACAGCTCCTGGGACACCCGACAGATGTTTTTC. As protein: CACDTLTGGYSSWDTRQMFF.

This clone was seen more than once but under ten times. The junction departs from the called germline gene at one end, perhaps through a read error. The sample carries other DNA sequences with the same CDR3. The chain employs TRDV2 and TRDJ2, with TRDD3 matching over 10 bases. There are 18 residues in the CDR3. The germline V gene has CDR1 GEAIGNYY and CDR2 EKD. The CDR3 protein is CACDTVGGIRESAAQLFF. CDR3 bases: TGCGCCTGTGACACCGTCGGGGGGATACGCGAGTCGGCAGCACAACTCTTCTTT.

Remarks on this clone: This DNA's translation differs at residue 3 from TCRdb's protein, which comes from a much larger clone; a read error is likely, and the protein shown is translated from the DNA. This rearrangement joins TRDV2 to TRDJ1; TRDD3 agrees at 9 bases. The CDR3 runs 16 residues. Per germline, CDR1 GEAIGNYY and CDR2 EKD. The CDR3 nucleotides read TGTGCCCGTGACACGTTGGGGGATAAGCACACCGATAAACTCATCTTT. It codes for CARDTLGDKHTDKLIF.

Only a few counts were recorded for this clone. TCRdb lists the protein of a much larger clone for this DNA, which differs at residue 6, so this is likely a read error; the protein given here is translated from the DNA itself. The rearrangement joins TRDV2 to TRDJ1; TRDD3 aligns across 13 bases. The CDR3 runs 17 residues. Trimming took 0 bases from V and 4 from J; bases not matched to a gene: 7. Germline CDR1 GEAIGNYY, CDR2 EKD. CDR3 sequence: CACDTAGYWGIRDKLIF. The DNA of the CDR3 is TGTGCCTGTGACACCGCCGGCTACTGGGGGATACGCGATAAACTCATCTTT.

By share, this clone counts as large. Since a much larger clone is just one base distant, this may be a read error. The chain uses TRDV2 and TRDJ1, with 8 bases identical to TRDD3. This CDR3 is built from 13 residues. V was clipped by 0 bases and J by 4 bases; unmatched bases: 0. CDR1 and CDR2 (germline): GEAIGNYY, EKD. The CDR3 spells CACDTWGIDKLIF. DNA of the CDR3: TGTGCCTGTGACACCTGGGGGATCGATAAACTCATCTTT.

This clone came up a few times. TCRdb attributes to this sequence the protein of a much larger clone, which differs from the DNA translation at residue 2; a read error is likely, and the protein displayed is translated from the DNA. The V call is TRDV2, the J call TRDJ3, with D tentatively TRDD3 (6 bases). Germline CDR1 GEAIGNYY, CDR2 EKD. This CDR3 is 17 amino acids long. CDR3 protein: CSCDIARGNRDTRQMFF. Written as DNA, the CDR3 is TGTTCCTGTGACATCGCTAGGGGGAACCGGGACACCCGACAGATGTTTTTC.

Turning to this clone: One base away lies a much larger clone, so this may be a sequencing read error. The DNA is omitted, as the CDR3 cannot be located on it reliably, and the CDR3 follows TCRdb's listing. The same CDR3 also results from other DNA sequences found in this sample. The gene calls are TRAV29/DV5 and TRDJ3; TRDD3 was called by the table and not checked on the DNA. CDR1 is NSMFDY, CDR2 ISSIKDK, per germline. Ends included, the CDR3 has 20 residues. Here the CDR3 reads CSVLLCSKRADTWDTRQMFF.

By its share, this clone is medium-sized. This chain connects TRDV2 to TRDJ2; 7 nucleotides align to TRDD3. Losses at the gene ends were 0 bases for V and 5 bases for J; bases not matched to a gene: 5. Germline V gives CDR1 GEAIGNYY, CDR2 EKD. CDR3 length: 15 residues. CDR3 sequence reads: CACDTLGGTTAQLFF. In nucleotides, the CDR3 is TGTGCCTGTGACACCCTTGGGGGAACTACAGCACAACTCTTCTTT.

This clone was counted only a few times. This could be a read error, since a much larger clone is one nucleotide away. The same CDR3 also results from other DNA sequences found in this sample. The CDR3 is CACDVLGDTLSWDTRQMFF. CDR3 sequence (DNA): TGTGCCTGTGACGTACTGGGGGATACTCTCTCCTGGGACACCCGACAGATGTTTTTC. The genes are TRDV2 and TRDJ3, with TRDD3 matching over 12 bases. Germline V gene lookup returns CDR1 GEAIGNYY and CDR2 EKD. This CDR3 is built from 19 residues. Losses at the gene ends were 3 bases for V and 0 bases for J; bases not matched to a gene: 5.

As to this clone: For this DNA, TCRdb reports the protein of a much larger clone, which diverges at residue 11, most likely from a read error; the protein presented here is translated directly from the DNA. The chain carries TRDV2 and TRDJ1, with 9 positions matching TRDD3. The CDR3 loop spans 14 amino acids. Germline loops: CDR1 GEAIGNYY, CDR2 EKD. The CDR3 loop is CACDNGGYTDELIF. CDR3 DNA sequence: TGTGCCTGTGACAACGGGGGATACACCGATGAACTCATCTTT.

About this clone itself: The protein TCRdb lists belongs to a much larger clone and differs from this DNA's translation at residue 12, which points to a read error; the protein shown is made from the DNA. The chain joins TRDV2 to TRDJ3; 11 nucleotides line up with TRDD3. This CDR3 is 17 amino acids long. CDR1 GEAIGNYY and CDR2 EKD come from the germline V gene. CDR3 bases: TGTGCCTGTGACATACTGGGGGATATCCGGGACGCCCGACAGATGTTTTTC. Protein: CACDILGDIRDARQMFF.

Of note for this clone: This likely stems from a read error, as it lies one base from a far larger clone. The chain links TRDV2 to TRDJ3, with 8 bases matching TRDD3. Germline V CDR1 and CDR2: GEAIGNYY, EKD. The CDR3 has 19 amino acids. For the CDR3, the DNA is TGTGCCCGTGACGTGTTACTGGGGGTCCACTCCTGGGACACCCGACAGATGTTTTTC. It encodes CARDVLLGVHSWDTRQMFF.

Comment on this clone: The TCRdb record carries a much larger clone's protein, which differs from this DNA's translation at residue 8; a read error is the likely cause, and the protein listed here is the DNA translation. J is TRDJ1 and V is TRDV2, with D perhaps TRDD3 (6 bases). V lost 3 bases and J 2 bases, leaving 15 bases between the germline ends. CDR1 is GEAIGNYY, CDR2 EKD, per germline. The CDR3 spans 15 residues. In nucleotides, the CDR3 is TGTGCCTGTGACCACCTGGGGATGCGGACCGATAAACTCATCTTT. Its translation: CACDHLGMRTDKLIF.

Sample share makes this clone medium-sized. A read error is likely here: a far larger clone is one base away. Other DNA sequences in this sample translate to the same CDR3. This rearrangement joins TRDV2 to TRDJ1; 8 nucleotides agree with TRDD3. Germline trimming cut 2 bases from V and 1 base from J; bases unmatched to any gene: 2. The germline CDR1 and CDR2 sequences are GEAIGNYY and EKD. This CDR3 contains 14 residues. CDR3 coding DNA: TGTGCCTGTGACATACTGGGGGGCACCGATAAACTCATCTTT. Translating gives CACDILGGTDKLIF.

A few counts support this clone. TCRdb lists the protein of a much larger clone for this DNA, which differs at residue 12, so this is likely a read error; the protein given here is translated from the DNA itself. The chain combines TRDV2 with TRDJ3; TRDD3 matches 8 bases. The germline CDR1 and CDR2 sequences are GEAIGNYY and EKD. The CDR3 is 19 residues long. The DNA of the CDR3 is TGTGCCTGTGACACGCTACTGGGGGGGAGCTCCCGGGACACCCGACAGATGTTTTTC. This sequence encodes CACDTLLGGSSRDTRQMFF.

As regards this clone: This sequence is one base from a far larger clone and is likely a read error. This chain joins TRDV2 and TRDJ3; the match to TRDD3 covers 8 bases. No J segment appears in TCRdb, so it was assigned here by matching the sequence to germline. CDR1 is GEAIGNYY, CDR2 EKD, per germline. The CDR3 is 20 amino acids. For the CDR3, the DNA is TGTGCCTGTGACATACTGGGGGTTCTTCAGAGCTCCTGGGACACCCTACAGATGTTTTTC. Amino acid sequence: CACDILGVLQSSWDTLQMFF.

This clone was seen more than once but under ten times. A read error may explain this, as a much larger clone is one base away. This same CDR3 is encoded by further DNA sequences in the sample. This chain connects TRDV2 to TRDJ3, with 7 nucleotides matching TRDD3. The V gene end was trimmed by 1 base and the J gene end by 0 bases; junction bases not matched to a gene: 11. CDR1 is GEAIGNYY, CDR2 EKD, per germline. The CDR3 length is 20 residues. CDR3 nucleotides: TGTGCCTGTGACACTCTAGGCCTGGGGGTCCGCTCCTGGGACACCCGACAGATGTTTTTC. This sequence encodes CACDTLGLGVRSWDTRQMFF.

This clone came up a few times. One base away lies a much larger clone, so this may be a sequencing read error. This sample includes further DNA sequences coding for the same CDR3. The chain has TRDV2 and TRDJ3; D call uncertain. CDR3 length: 17 amino acids. Germline CDR1 reads GEAIGNYY; CDR2 reads EKD. CDR3 amino acids: CACDTVDSSWDTRQMFF. For the CDR3, the DNA is TGTGCCTGCGACACCGTAGATAGCTCCTGGGACACCCGACAGATGTTTTTC.